Following are 7 T cell receptor beta chains from one sample sequenced in a study of blood T cell repertoires in COVID-19. Sequencing was performed with immunoSEQ multiplex PCR; in TCRdb, only in-frame clones are kept and a portion is missing. The data contain approximately 120,000 clones, about 74% of them singletons. Material for sequencing was peripheral blood. Receptor source: a man older than 75 with COVID-19, enrolled during active disease.

The rearrangement joins TRBV9 to TRBJ1-3; 10 bases are shared with TRBD1. The V and J ends lost 4 bases and 3 bases, in that order; junction bases with no gene match: 4. The V gene's germline CDR1 is SGDLS and CDR2 YYNGEE. The CDR3 loop spans 15 amino acids. The CDR3 spells CASSRQGARGNTIYF. DNA for the CDR3: TGTGCCAGCAGCAGACAGGGGGCCCGTGGAAACACCATATATTTT.

V is TRBV28 and J is TRBJ1-2; 9 bases are a match to TRBD1. This CDR3 contains 16 residues. The V gene's germline CDR1 is MDHEN and CDR2 SYDVKM. Losses at the gene ends were 2 bases for V and 4 bases for J; bases not matched to a gene: 8. CDR3 protein: CASSLLLGQGGYGYTF. CDR3 bases: TGTGCCAGCAGTTTACTATTGGGACAGGGAGGCTATGGCTACACCTTC.

The genes are TRBV6-2 or TRBV6-3 and TRBJ2-4; D may be TRBD2 (6 bases). V was pared by 6 bases and J by 0 bases, with 12 bases between. Per germline, CDR1 MNHEY and CDR2 SVGEGT. The length of the CDR3 is 15 residues. CDR3 coding DNA: TGTGCCAGCAGCTTCGGCGGGATAGCCAAAAACATTCAGTACTTC. Its translation is CASSFGGIAKNIQYF.

In DNA form, the CDR3 reads TGTGCCAGCAGTTATCAGGAGAACACTGAAGCTTTCTTT. Encoded protein: CASSYQENTEAFF. The V gene is TRBV2, the J gene TRBJ1-1, with unresolved D. In germline, CDR1 is SNHLY, CDR2 FYNNEI. V lost 5 bases, J lost 1 base, and 8 bases lay in between. CDR3 length: 13 residues.

This clone has a handful of counts. CDR3 sequence: CSAPMDRYYNEQFF. As DNA, the CDR3 is TGCAGCGCCCCGATGGACAGGTACTACAATGAGCAGTTCTTC. The J gene is TRBJ2-1, the V gene TRBV29-1; 7 nucleotides match TRBD1. CDR1 and CDR2 (germline): SQVTM, ANQGSEA. The CDR3 runs 14 residues. V gave up 7 bases and J gave up 3 bases; unmatched junction bases: 9.

The V gene is TRBV2, the J gene TRBJ2-7, with 10 nucleotides matching TRBD2. Germline V lookup: CDR1 SNHLY, CDR2 FYNNEI. The CDR3 has 15 amino acids. After removal of 7 bases from V and 5 bases from J, the junction contained 11 bases not matched to a gene. CDR3 sequence (DNA): TGTGCCAGCACCTGGGGGCTAGCGGGAGCCAACGAGCAGTACTTC. Residues: CASTWGLAGANEQYF.

The V call is TRBV5-1, the J call TRBJ2-3, with D possibly being TRBD2 (7 bases). CDR3 size: 16 residues. Trimming cost V 4 bases and J 1 base, with 16 bases left between them. Per germline, CDR1 SGHRS and CDR2 YFSETQ. CDR3 in DNA: TGCGCCAGCAGCCCAAGGGCGGGGGCCGGCACAGATACGCAGTATTTT. Translation: CASSPRAGAGTDTQYF.